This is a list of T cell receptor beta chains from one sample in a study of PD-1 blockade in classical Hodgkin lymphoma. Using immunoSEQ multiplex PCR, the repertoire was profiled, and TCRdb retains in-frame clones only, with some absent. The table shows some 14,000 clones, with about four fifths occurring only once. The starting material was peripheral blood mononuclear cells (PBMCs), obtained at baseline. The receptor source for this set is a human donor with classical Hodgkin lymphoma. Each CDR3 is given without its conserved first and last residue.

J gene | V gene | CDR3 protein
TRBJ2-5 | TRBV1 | TSSQLCVLAGWRETQY
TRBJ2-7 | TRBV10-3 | AISDLTGGSSYEQY
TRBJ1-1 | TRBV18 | ASSPRSDTEAF
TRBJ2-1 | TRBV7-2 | ASSPGLAGNNEQF
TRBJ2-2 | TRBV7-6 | ASSLKPAGELF
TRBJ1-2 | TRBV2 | ASSATGWRNYGYT
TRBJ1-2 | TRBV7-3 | ASSLSGGQGYGYT
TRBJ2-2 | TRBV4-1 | ASSPRGTGNTGELF
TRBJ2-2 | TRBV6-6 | ASSPAGSHTGELF
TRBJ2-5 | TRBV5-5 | ASNKAGAQETQY